This T cell receptor beta chain was identified during a study of cytomegalovirus exposure and HLA in healthy donors. Looking at the study overall: Later analysis reported that the 110 or so validation repertoires shared the platform of the approximately 620 first-cohort repertoires.

Generated by immunoSEQ multiplex PCR, the TCRdb table keeps only in-frame clones and is missing some. The sample has roughly 350,000 clones, just over 85% seen once. This CDR3 is 15 amino acids long. Germline V CDR1 and CDR2: MDHEN, SYDVKM. V was clipped by 6 bases and J by 0 bases, with 15 bases between them. The sample was PBMCs. V usage is TRBV28 and J usage is TRBJ2-7; TRBD1 is a possible D gene (5 bases). The sequence came from a woman under 30 in good health and CMV-seronegative. For the CDR3, the DNA is TGTGCCAGCAGCCGCCCCGGGCAGGGCTCCTACGAGCAGTACTTC. The encoded protein is CASSRPGQGSYEQYF.